These 20 T cell receptor beta chains originate from one sample sequenced in a study of blood T cell repertoires in COVID-19. TCRdb keeps only in-frame clones here, not all; method: immunoSEQ multiplex PCR. The sample gives under 150,000 clones, almost 80% of which show up once; over 7% is in the top ten. Source material: peripheral blood. The receptors originated from a man in his fifties with active or convalescent COVID-19.

The chain's CDR3 is CASSKGPGQINSPLHF. CDR3 bases: TGTGCCAGCAGCAAAGGTCCGGGACAGATTAATTCACCCCTCCACTTT. The chain carries TRBV21-1 and TRBJ1-6; the D call TRBD1 from the table was never checked on the DNA. TRBV21-1 is deemed a pseudogene. This CDR3 is 16 amino acids long.

The chain uses TRBV25-1 and TRBJ1-4, with 10 bases identical to TRBD1. Germline trimming cut 3 bases from V and 7 bases from J; bases unmatched to any gene: 5. The CDR3 is 15 residues long. Germline V gene data show CDR1 as MGHDK and CDR2 as SYGVNS. The CDR3 nucleotides are TGTGCCAGCAGTGATGCGGGACAGGGGTTTGAAAAACTGTTTTTT. Translation: CASSDAGQGFEKLFF.

This clone turned up a few times. The rearrangement uses TRBV29-1 and TRBJ1-2; 11 bases align to TRBD1. J was trimmed by 5 bases and V by 1 base; bases with no gene match: 9. This CDR3 has 16 residues. CDR1 is SQVTM and CDR2 is ANQGSEA in the germline V gene. The DNA for the CDR3 is TGCAGCGTTGAAGGGGGACAGGGGGAGAGTTGGTATGGCTACACCTTC. The encoded protein is CSVEGGQGESWYGYTF.

The chain links TRBV25-1 to TRBJ1-5; tentative D call: TRBD1 (5 bases). Germline V gives CDR1 MGHDK, CDR2 SYGVNS. CDR3 length: 14 residues. V dropped 3 bases and J dropped 5 bases, with 11 bases sitting between them. The CDR3 DNA reads as TGTGCCAGCAGTGACCCTTTGACAGATCAGCCCCAGCATTTT. This gives the protein CASSDPLTDQPQHF.

The chain recombines TRBV19 with TRBJ1-2; a possible D gene is TRBD1 (5 bases). The CDR3 has 13 residues. V lost 5 bases and J lost 3, with 10 bases in between. The V gene's germline CDR1 is LNHDA and CDR2 SQIVND (reference sequence). The CDR3 DNA follows: TGTGCCAGTAGTGGGTCGGGGGACTATGGCTACACCTTC. The encoded protein is CASSGSGDYGYTF.

V gene TRBV6-6 combines with J gene TRBJ1-1; D not resolved. The CDR3 contains 13 residues. V shed 4 bases and J shed 5 bases, with 11 bases lying between them. CDR1 and CDR2 from the germline V gene are MNHNY and SVGAGI (reference sequence). As DNA, the CDR3 is TGTGCCAGCAGTTTGAGTCGGGGAACTGAAGCTTTCTTT. Translation gives CASSLSRGTEAFF.

The chain employs TRBV24-1 and TRBJ2-1, with 9 positions matching TRBD2. Germline-derived CDR1 and CDR2 are KGHDR and SFDVKD. V gave up 4 bases and J gave up 6 bases; unmatched junction bases: 12. This CDR3 is built from 17 residues. CDR3: CATSERGQSGRRNEQFF. CDR3 DNA: TGTGCCACCAGTGAGAGGGGGCAAAGCGGGAGGCGCAATGAGCAGTTCTTC.

V and J are TRBV11-2 and TRBJ2-1, with a weak D call TRBD2 (5 bases). Germline V gene data show CDR1 as SGHAT and CDR2 as FQNNGV. The CDR3 is 15 residues long. The ends were cut back, 5 bases at V and 2 bases at J, with 13 bases in the middle. CDR3 nucleotide sequence: TGTGCCAGCAGCATCCCGGAGGCAACCTACAATGAGCAGTTCTTC. Its translation is CASSIPEATYNEQFF.

This clone was recorded only once. The CDR3: CASSPHGGNSGANVLTF. The CDR3 nucleotides read TGTGCCAGCAGCCCTCATGGAGGGAACTCTGGGGCCAACGTCCTGACTTTC. The V and J genes are TRBV3-1 (or the pseudogene TRBV3-2) and TRBJ2-6; D might be TRBD2 (6 bases). Per germline, CDR1 LGHDT and CDR2 YNNKEL (reference sequence). Trimming stripped 4 bases from V and 0 bases from J, with 13 bases between. The CDR3 sequence is 17 residues long.

V gene TRBV10-1 combines with J gene TRBJ2-7; TRBD1 is a possible D gene (6 bases). Germline CDR1 WNHNN, CDR2 SYGVQD (reference sequence). This CDR3 contains 12 residues. Trimming took 4 bases from V and 5 from J, leaving 9 bases between them. This CDR3 is CASSVNRDEQYF. CDR3 in DNA: TGCGCCAGCAGTGTTAACAGGGACGAGCAGTACTTC.

In DNA, the CDR3 is TGTGCCAGCAGCCAAGATAACCAGGGGTGGCTGAACACTGAAGCTTTCTTT. This encodes CASSQDNQGWLNTEAFF. This rearrangement joins TRBV4-2 to TRBJ1-1; D is possibly TRBD1 (6 bases). Trimming stripped 0 bases from V and 0 bases from J, with 14 bases between. The CDR3 spans 17 residues. CDR1 is LGHNA, CDR2 YNFKEQ, per germline.

V and J are TRBV14 and TRBJ1-3; perhaps TRBD1 as D (5 bases). The V and J ends lost 4 bases and 2 bases respectively, with 9 bases between them. This CDR3 region has 14 residues. Germline CDR1 SGHDN, CDR2 FVKESK. The CDR3 sequence is CASSPGTAGNTIYF. In DNA form, the CDR3 reads TGTGCCAGCAGCCCCGGGACTGCTGGAAACACCATATATTTT.

The rearrangement uses TRBV23-1 and TRBJ2-2, with a possible D match to TRBD2 (5 bases). TRBV23-1 is filed as an ORF, its function uncertain. This CDR3 has 17 amino acids. V was shortened by 3 bases and J by 3 bases, with 17 bases between the two germline ends. The CDR3 reads CASSQLAPSPDTGELFF. The DNA of the CDR3 is TGCGCCAGCAGTCAGCTAGCCCCCAGCCCGGACACCGGGGAGCTGTTTTTT.

The chain couples TRBV10-2 to TRBJ2-7; 9 bases line up with TRBD1. CDR3 length: 16 amino acids. With 2 bases clipped from V and 2 bases from J, the junction kept 7 bases outside the gene matches. Germline values: CDR1 WSHSY, CDR2 SAAADI. The CDR3 loop reads CASSEPPGTGTYEQYF. Written as DNA, the CDR3 is TGCGCCAGCAGTGAGCCCCCCGGGACAGGGACCTACGAGCAGTACTTC.

The chain recombines TRBV4-2 with TRBJ2-1; 14 nucleotides agree with TRBD2. The V and J ends lost 4 bases and 6 bases, in that order; junction bases with no gene match: 5. The germline CDR1 and CDR2 sequences are LGHNA and YNFKEQ. This CDR3 comprises 16 residues. CDR3 DNA: TGTGCCAGCAGCCGGACTAGCGGGAGGACGAGCAATGAGCAGTTCTTC. This codes for CASSRTSGRTSNEQFF.

This chain uses TRBV2 with TRBJ2-7, with 11 positions matching TRBD2. This CDR3 contains 15 residues. CDR1 and CDR2 (germline): SNHLY, FYNNEI. V was clipped by 4 bases and J by 3 bases; unmatched bases: 5. The CDR3 DNA reads TGTGCCAGCAGTGTCCAGACTAGCGGGATCTACGAGCAGTACTTC. Translated, it gives CASSVQTSGIYEQYF.

The V gene is TRBV5-1, the J gene TRBJ2-7; D not resolved. Germline-derived CDR1 and CDR2 are SGHRS and YFSETQ. This CDR3 region has 13 residues. V was trimmed by 0 bases and J by 0 bases, leaving 4 bases between them. The CDR3 coding sequence is TGCGCCAGCAGCTTGGTCTCCTCCTACGAGCAGTACTTC. Protein sequence: CASSLVSSYEQYF. The full variable domain, completed using reference TRBV5-1 and TRBJ2-7, is KAGVTQTPRYLIKTRGQQVTLSCSPISGHRSVSWYQQTPGQGLQFLFEYFSETQRNKGNFPGRFSGRQFSNSRSEMNVSTLELGDSALYLCASSLVSSYEQYFGPGTRLTVT.

This chain joins TRBV5-1 and TRBJ1-5, with 8 bases fitting TRBD1. The J segment lost 4 bases and the V segment lost 4 bases, leaving 7 bases of the junction unmatched. The CDR3 loop spans 15 amino acids. The germline gives CDR1 SGHRS, CDR2 YFSETQ. Here the CDR3 reads CASSIGQGLNQPQHF. The CDR3 nucleotides are TGCGCCAGCAGCATTGGACAGGGTCTGAATCAGCCCCAGCATTTT.

This clone was observed a few times. CDR3: CATQQGGTEAFF. The CDR3 DNA follows: TGTGCCACCCAACAGGGGGGGACTGAAGCTTTCTTT. The chain uses TRBV25-1 and TRBJ1-1; the match to TRBD1 covers 8 bases. Germline V lookup: CDR1 MGHDK, CDR2 SYGVNS. This CDR3 region has 12 residues. V lost 10 bases and J lost 5; bases outside the gene matches: 6.

The chain combines TRBV11-3 with TRBJ1-1, with D perhaps TRBD1 (5 bases). The V gene lost 0 bases and the J gene lost 3 bases, with 11 bases spanning the gap. This CDR3 is 15 amino acids long. Looked up from germline, CDR1 is SGHNT and CDR2 is YENEEA. CDR3 bases: TGTGCCAGCAGCTTAGATGGCGGGACGCACACTGAAGCTTTCTTT. The encoded protein is CASSLDGGTHTEAFF.